Below are 23 T cell receptor beta chains sequenced from a single sample in a study of breast tumors, draining lymph nodes, adjacent tissues (dated by TCRdb to 2016 to 2017). The axillary draining lymph nodes of breast cancer patients were the source of the lymph node samples. Receptor amplification or capture employed multiplex PCR. Data came from an Illumina HiSeq 2000. Starting from the raw public reads, TCRdb applied fastp trimming at Q25, assembled clones with MiXCR and retained in-frame beta chains. Entries that share a CDR3 protein sequence are merged under the most common genes and DNA. For this sample there are around 120,000 distinct CDR3 sequences; less than 20% appear just once. Roughly 3.6% of the sample is in the top ten clones. Sequencing was carried out using axillary lymph node tissue. These receptors came from a female donor with breast cancer. Some clones in this sample may be carry-over from other donors' samples.

This clonotype was seen repeatedly, ten times or more. The rearrangement joins TRBV5-1 to TRBJ2-1, with 7 bases aligning to TRBD1. CDR1 and CDR2 from the germline V gene are SGHRS and YFSETQ. The CDR3 consists of 15 residues. The V segment lost 0 bases and the J segment 8 bases; nucleotides outside the gene matches: 8. The CDR3 DNA reads as TGCGCCAGCAGCTTGGCCGGGACAGAATATTATGAGCAGTTCTTC. Residues: CASSLAGTEYYEQFF. The full variable domain, in which reference TRBV5-1 and TRBJ2-1 provide the parts outside the CDR3, is KAGVTQTPRYLIKTRGQQVTLSCSPISGHRSVSWYQQTPGQGLQFLFEYFSETQRNKGNFPGRFSGRQFSNSRSEMNVSTLELGDSALYLCASSLAGTEYYEQFFGPGTRLTVL.

This clonotype has at least ten counts. In DNA, the CDR3 is TGTGCCAGCAGTGAAGAGGGTGAAAAACTGTTTTTT. This encodes CASSEEGEKLFF. This sequence joins TRBV6-1 and TRBJ1-4; D unresolved. The CDR3 consists of 12 residues. V was cut by 1 base and J by 7 bases, with 4 bases left in between. Germline CDR1 and CDR2: MNHNS and SASEGT.

This clonotype was detected many times. The chain joins TRBV5-8 to TRBJ2-1, with 12 bases aligning to TRBD2. From germline, CDR1 is SGHTS and CDR2 YDEGEE. Losses at the gene ends were 0 bases for V and 15 bases for J; bases not matched to a gene: 4. This CDR3 spans 13 amino acids. The CDR3 DNA reads TGTGCCAGCAGCTTGGTAGCTAGCGGGAGGGTGTTCTTC. This translates into CASSLVASGRVFF.

The table lists this clonotype with many counts. The junction and the germline gene differ at one end; a read error may be behind it. The chain combines TRBV2 with TRBJ2-5; the match to TRBD2 covers 8 bases. The germline CDR1 and CDR2 sequences are SNHLY and FYNNEI. This CDR3 spans 14 amino acids. CDR3 in DNA: TGTGCCAGCAGTGGGACTAGCTTTAAGAGACGGACACCTTTC. This gives the protein CASSGTSFKRRTPF.

This clonotype occurred many times. The V gene is TRBV5-1, the J gene TRBJ1-3; tentative D call: TRBD1 (6 bases). The CDR3 is 15 residues long. Germline lookup yields CDR1 SGHRS and CDR2 YFSETQ. V was clipped by 4 bases and J by 6 bases, with 17 bases between them. The CDR3 DNA is TGCGCCAGCAGCCCGCTACTGACAGGAGAAAACACCATATATTTT. Translating gives CASSPLLTGENTIYF.

The table lists this clonotype with many counts. The V and J genes are TRBV7-9 and TRBJ1-5, with 7 bases that match TRBD1. V dropped 6 bases and J dropped 5; count of bases not matched to a gene: 7. This CDR3 comprises 14 residues. CDR1 and CDR2 (germline): SEHNR, FQNEAQ (reference sequence). Written as DNA, the CDR3 is TGTGCCAGCAGTAGATCAGGGGGAGATCAGCCCCAGCATTTT. The encoded protein is CASSRSGGDQPQHF.

This clonotype was detected ten times or more. The chain has TRBV7-9 and TRBJ2-4, with D maybe TRBD1 (5 bases). CDR1 is SEHNR and CDR2 is FQNEAQ in the germline V gene (reference sequence). V lost 1 base and J 1 base, leaving 5 bases between the germline ends. There are 14 residues in the CDR3. CDR3 residues: CASSLEGAKNIQYF. For the CDR3, the DNA is TGTGCCAGCAGCTTAGAGGGGGCCAAAAACATTCAGTACTTC.

As regards this clonotype: A read error may explain this, as a much larger clone is one base away. This chain joins TRBV7-9 and TRBJ1-2; D is ambiguous. The V gene lost 5 bases and the J gene lost 4 bases, with 8 bases spanning the gap. The CDR3 runs to 12 residues. Germline CDR1 is SEHNR and CDR2 is FQNEAQ (reference sequence). The CDR3 nucleotides are TGTGCCAGCAGCCAGGAGAGCTATGGCTACACCTTC. This codes for CASSQESYGYTF.

This chain links TRBV28 with TRBJ1-4; D gene unclear. The CDR3 totals 10 residues. Germline assignment: CDR1 MDHEN and CDR2 SYDVKM. The V end was cut by 8 bases, the J end by 8 bases, with 6 bases between. CDR3 region: CASRREKLFF. CDR3 nucleotide sequence: TGTGCCAGCCGCCGGGAAAAACTGTTTTTT.

This CDR3 is CASSRSSGASYNEQFF. CDR3 in DNA: TGTGCCAGCAGCAGATCGAGCGGGGCTTCCTACAATGAGCAGTTCTTC. The V gene is TRBV5-4, the J gene TRBJ2-1; 7 bases match TRBD2. The CDR3 runs 16 residues. Trimming at V came to 4 bases and at J to 1 base, leaving 8 bases not matched to a gene. Looked up from germline, CDR1 is SGHNT and CDR2 is YYREEE (reference sequence).

This clonotype was counted at least ten times. The V call is TRBV7-9, the J call TRBJ2-7; D possibly corresponds to TRBD1 (5 bases). CDR1 and CDR2 (germline): SEHNR, FQNEAQ (reference sequence). The germline V and J ends were trimmed by 6 bases and 1 base, with 10 bases remaining between them. The CDR3 is made up of 13 amino acids. The CDR3 reads CASRPRTSYEQYF. In nucleotides, the CDR3 is TGTGCCAGCAGACCTAGGACATCCTACGAGCAGTACTTC.

This clonotype was detected many times. The chain has TRBV3-1 and TRBJ1-3, with TRBD1 matching 7 bases. V gave up 4 bases and J gave up 3 bases; unmatched junction bases: 6. This CDR3 contains 15 residues. CDR1 and CDR2 (germline): LGHDT, YNNKEL (reference sequence). In DNA, the CDR3 is TGTGCCAGCAGCCCGGGACAGTACTTTGGAAACACCATATATTTT. It translates to CASSPGQYFGNTIYF.

In the case of this clonotype: A read error may explain this, as a much larger clone is one base away. The chain links TRBV11-2 to TRBJ1-5; D perhaps matches TRBD1 (5 bases). Trimming removed 2 bases from V and 6 bases from J, with 8 bases in between. This CDR3 has 13 residues. Germline CDR1 and CDR2: SGHAT and FQNNGV. CDR3 DNA sequence: TGTGCCAGCAGCTTAAATAGGGGTCAGCCCCAGCATTTT. Translating it yields CASSLNRGQPQHF.

This clonotype was seen ten or more times. The chain has TRBV2 and TRBJ2-7, with D tentatively TRBD1 (5 bases). The germline CDR1 and CDR2 sequences are SNHLY and FYNNEI. The CDR3 length is 12 residues. V lost 5 bases, J lost 2 bases, and 7 bases lay in between. The CDR3 bases are TGTGCCAGCAGTCGGACAACCTACGAGCAGTACTTC. This codes for CASSRTTYEQYF.

In the case of this clonotype: The junction differs from germline at one of its ends, possibly a read error. This chain connects TRBV9 to TRBJ2-5; maybe TRBD2 (5 bases). The CDR3 has 13 amino acids. The germline gives CDR1 SGDLS, CDR2 YYNGEE. The CDR3 DNA reads as TGTGCCAGCAGCGTAGTGTCCGGGGAGACCCAGCACTTC. This encodes CASSVVSGETQHF.

This clonotype turned up a few times. CDR3 protein: CASSATLGQGYSPLHF. CDR3 DNA: TGTGCCAGCAGTGCCACTTTGGGACAGGGGTACTCACCCCTCCACTTT. The chain links TRBV27 to TRBJ1-6; 10 bases agree with TRBD1. The CDR3 covers 16 residues. After removal of 5 bases from V and 10 bases from J, the junction contained 11 bases not matched to a gene. CDR1 and CDR2 (germline): MNHEY, SMNVEV (reference sequence).

This clonotype was observed at least ten times. V is TRBV20-1 and J is TRBJ2-7; 8 bases are shared with TRBD1. The CDR3 extends over 16 amino acids. Germline CDR1 reads DFQATT; CDR2 reads SNEGSKA (reference sequence). V was clipped by 0 bases and J by 4 bases; unmatched bases: 11. CDR3 bases: TGCAGTGCTAGAGATTTGGGGCCAGGGGGCCGGTACGAGCAGTACTTC. Translating it yields CSARDLGPGGRYEQYF.

Comments on this clonotype: This is likely a read error, given that the CDR3 carries no conserved phenylalanine or tryptophan at its end. This chain uses TRBV7-9 with TRBJ1-5; the D is unclear. CDR1 is SEHNR and CDR2 is FQNEAQ in the germline V gene (reference sequence). The CDR3 is 15 amino acids. V dropped 1 base and J dropped 7 bases, with 14 bases sitting between them. The CDR3 loop reads CASSLDGLGGQPQHL. CDR3 nucleotides: TGTGCCAGCAGCTTAGACGGACTCGGAGGGCAGCCCCAGCATCTT.

This clonotype appeared many times. The chain's CDR3 is CASSSRVGELFF. CDR3 in DNA: TGTGCCAGCAGCAGCAGGGTCGGGGAGCTGTTTTTT. The chain carries TRBV9 and TRBJ2-2; tentative D call: TRBD1 (5 bases). This CDR3 region has 12 residues. CDR1 and CDR2 from the germline V gene are SGDLS and YYNGEE. Trimming removed 4 bases from V and 7 bases from J, with 8 bases in between.

At least ten counts were recorded for this clonotype. The chain is built from TRBV10-3 and TRBJ1-2, with TRBD1 matching 7 bases. This CDR3 region has 13 residues. Germline CDR1 ENHRY, CDR2 SYGVKD. V lost 7 bases, J lost 3 bases, and 5 bases stayed unmatched. CDR3 region: CAITPDRDYGYTF. The CDR3 DNA reads as TGTGCCATCACCCCAGACAGGGACTATGGCTACACCTTC.

With respect to this clonotype: A much more abundant neighbour one base away suggests this may be a read error. Here the CDR3 omits its conserved ending phenylalanine or tryptophan, so a read error is the likely source. The J gene is TRBJ2-5, the V gene TRBV2; D remains unclear. Germline V CDR1 and CDR2: SNHLY, FYNNEI. The V end was cut by 3 bases, the J end by 7 bases, with 6 bases between. This CDR3 region has 11 residues. The CDR3: CASSEIGTQYL. In nucleotides, the CDR3 is TGTGCCAGCAGTGAGATTGGGACCCAGTACCTC.

In the case of this clonotype: A read error may explain this, as a much larger clone is one base away. V and J are TRBV2 and TRBJ1-5, with D hard to call. The CDR3 covers 14 residues. V was clipped by 4 bases and J by 2 bases, with 9 bases between them. CDR1 is SNHLY and CDR2 is FYNNEI in the germline V gene. The CDR3 DNA reads as TGTGCCAGCAGTGGCGTGTTTGGCAATCAGCCCCAGCATTTT. Amino acids: CASSGVFGNQPQHF.

This clonotype was counted ten times or more. The chain couples TRBV6-1 to TRBJ2-7, with D perhaps TRBD1 or TRBD2 (5 bases each). This CDR3 is built from 16 residues. Trimming shortened V by 7 bases and J by 0 bases, and 19 bases separated the two germline ends. The V gene's germline CDR1 is MNHNS and CDR2 SASEGT. The CDR3 sequence: CASTVTGVTSSYEQYF. The CDR3 nucleotides read TGTGCCAGCACGGTAACAGGCGTCACTAGCTCCTACGAGCAGTACTTC.